A single sample is the source of the 21 T cell receptor beta chains below, sequenced in a study of cytomegalovirus exposure and HLA in healthy donors. Measured with immunoSEQ multiplex PCR; TCRdb has only the in-frame clones, and not every one. The sample yields 100,000 to 150,000 clones, about 90% seen once. Sequencing was done on a sample of PBMCs. These TCRs come from a young woman in good health and CMV-seronegative.

This clone was seen a few times. V usage is TRBV28 and J usage is TRBJ2-1; 10 bases line up with TRBD2. J lost 6 bases, V lost 6 bases, and 5 bases had no gene match. The CDR3 consists of 14 residues. CDR1 is MDHEN, CDR2 SYDVKM, per germline. The CDR3 nucleotides read TGTGCCAGCAGGCGGGGACTAGCGTTCAATGAGCAGTTCTTC. Translation: CASRRGLAFNEQFF.

This clone was seen just once. The chain is built from TRBV5-6 and TRBJ2-7; TRBD1 agrees at 11 bases. CDR1 SGHDT and CDR2 YYEEEE come from the germline V gene. The V gene end was trimmed by 0 bases and the J gene end by 1 base; junction bases not matched to a gene: 3. This CDR3 contains 16 residues. The CDR3 bases are TGTGCCAGCAGCTTGGGGACAGGGGGCCGGTCCTACGAGCAGTACTTC. This codes for CASSLGTGGRSYEQYF. Filled out from reference TRBV5-6 and TRBJ2-7, the complete variable domain reads DAGVTQSPTHLIKTRGQQVTLRCSPKSGHDTVSWYQQALGQGPQFIFQYYEEEERQRGNFPDRFSGHQFPNYSSELNVNALLLGDSALYLCASSLGTGGRSYEQYFGPGTRLTVT.

The chain recombines TRBV6-5 with TRBJ1-2, with a weak D call TRBD1 (5 bases). Trimming removed 5 bases at V and 7 bases at J, with 20 bases between. CDR3 length: 15 residues. Per germline, CDR1 MNHEY and CDR2 SVGAGI. The CDR3 reads CASSAQWGELGGYTF. The CDR3 bases are TGTGCCAGCAGTGCACAATGGGGCGAGTTAGGTGGCTACACCTTC.

This clone has only one observation. This chain joins TRBV2 and TRBJ1-5; maybe TRBD1 (6 bases). Germline V CDR1 and CDR2: SNHLY, FYNNEI. The CDR3 totals 15 residues. Trimming removed 5 bases from V and 3 bases from J, with 14 bases in between. This CDR3 is CASSSSRGPNQPQHF. The CDR3 nucleotides read TGTGCCAGCAGTTCGTCCAGGGGCCCCAATCAGCCCCAGCATTTT.

The J gene is TRBJ2-7, the V gene TRBV2; TRBD2 matches 7 bases. The CDR3 is 14 amino acids. Trimming took 3 bases from V and 1 from J; bases not matched to a gene: 3. Per germline, CDR1 SNHLY and CDR2 FYNNEI. CDR3 sequence: CASSDGGRSYEQYF. The CDR3 DNA sequence: TGTGCCAGCAGTGACGGCGGGAGATCCTACGAGCAGTACTTC.

This clone occurred once. This sequence joins TRBV7-3 and TRBJ2-2, with unresolved D. CDR3 length: 14 amino acids. Per germline, CDR1 SGHTA and CDR2 FQGTGA. The germline V and J ends were trimmed by 2 bases and 1 base, with 5 bases remaining between them. CDR3 residues: CASSLLGNTGELFF. DNA of the CDR3: TGTGCCAGCAGCTTACTAGGGAACACCGGGGAGCTGTTTTTT.

The CDR3 loop is CASSLELGGGEQYF. The CDR3 DNA is TGTGCCAGCAGCTTAGAGTTAGGGGGCGGCGAGCAGTACTTC. The rearrangement joins TRBV11-3 to TRBJ2-7, with TRBD1 matching over 7 bases. Germline CDR1 reads SGHNT; CDR2 reads YENEEA. The CDR3 totals 14 residues. With V trimmed by 0 bases and J by 6 bases, 5 bases remained unmatched.

The chain is built from TRBV5-1 and TRBJ2-5, with 12 positions matching TRBD2. The CDR3 consists of 16 residues. V lost 1 base and J lost 1; bases outside the gene matches: 2. Germline-derived CDR1 and CDR2 are SGHRS and YFSETQ. This chain's CDR3 is CASSLTSGGTQETQYF. In DNA, the CDR3 is TGCGCCAGCAGCTTGACTAGCGGGGGGACCCAAGAGACCCAGTACTTC.

This clone is a singleton in its sample. J is TRBJ2-7 and V is TRBV18; 7 nucleotides line up with TRBD1. Germline values: CDR1 KGHSH, CDR2 LQKENI. The CDR3 has 15 residues. V was clipped by 4 bases and J by 6 bases; unmatched bases: 12. This chain's CDR3 is CASSRNTGDVGEQYF. As DNA, the CDR3 is TGTGCCAGCTCACGTAATACAGGGGATGTTGGCGAGCAGTACTTC.

The V call is TRBV5-4, the J call TRBJ2-7; 8 bases line up with TRBD1. Germline V gives CDR1 SGHNT, CDR2 YYREEE (reference sequence). The junction had 4 bases not matched to a gene; V was cut back by 4 bases and J by 4 bases. The CDR3 runs to 13 residues. The CDR3 DNA reads TGTGCCAGCAGCGGACAGGGCGGGTACGAGCAGTACTTC. Translated, it gives CASSGQGGYEQYF.

V gene TRBV9 combines with J gene TRBJ1-2, with no clear D. Looked up from germline, CDR1 is SGDLS and CDR2 is YYNGEE. The length of the CDR3 is 17 residues. V was shortened by 0 bases and J by 6 bases, with 21 bases between the two germline ends. The CDR3 bases are TGTGCCAGCAGCGTAGCAAAAAGTTACGAGGGTCGAAATGGCTACACCTTC. Translation gives CASSVAKSYEGRNGYTF.

This chain uses TRBV28 with TRBJ1-2; TRBD1 matches 10 bases. V was pared by 5 bases and J by 0 bases, with 3 bases of the junction left unmatched. Germline V CDR1 and CDR2: MDHEN, SYDVKM. The CDR3 runs to 15 residues. CDR3 DNA: TGTGCCAGCAGTATCGGGACAGGGGCTAACTATGGCTACACCTTC. As protein: CASSIGTGANYGYTF.

V usage is TRBV9 and J usage is TRBJ2-1, with 11 bases that match TRBD2. Trimming cost V 0 bases and J 4 bases; bases outside gene matches: 0. The CDR3 length is 15 residues. Germline V CDR1 and CDR2: SGDLS, YYNGEE. CDR3 loop: CASSVASGGYNEQFF. The CDR3 DNA follows: TGTGCCAGCAGCGTAGCTAGCGGGGGGTACAATGAGCAGTTCTTC.

The chain uses TRBV14 and TRBJ1-6; D gene uncertain. Germline CDR1 and CDR2: SGHDN and FVKESK. V lost 3 bases to trimming and J lost 0 bases, with 9 bases between them. The CDR3 runs 16 residues. CDR3 residues: CASSQQGSSYNSPLHF. The CDR3 DNA reads TGTGCCAGCAGCCAGCAAGGGAGCTCCTATAATTCACCCCTCCACTTT.

The gene calls are TRBV11-3 and TRBJ1-2; D gene uncertain. Germline V CDR1 and CDR2: SGHNT, YENEEA. This CDR3 contains 13 residues. V lost 6 bases to trimming and J lost 10 bases, with 18 bases between them. The CDR3 reads CASSNPPVIDYTF. The CDR3 nucleotides read TGTGCCAGCAGTAACCCACCGGTTATAGACTACACCTTC.

V and J are TRBV5-1 and TRBJ1-4; D uncertain. This CDR3 contains 15 residues. Trimming pared 5 bases from V and 5 bases from J, leaving 16 bases between. The germline V gene has CDR1 SGHRS and CDR2 YFSETQ. The CDR3 bases are TGCGCCAGCAGTTCCGCGACACCCCGAAATGAAAAACTGTTTTTT. Residues: CASSSATPRNEKLFF.

The chain recombines TRBV7-9 with TRBJ2-7, with 10 positions matching TRBD1. The length of the CDR3 is 12 residues. The V segment lost 7 bases and the J segment 4 bases; nucleotides outside the gene matches: 1. Germline V CDR1 and CDR2: SEHNR, FQNEAQ (reference sequence). The CDR3 spells CASTGQGYEQYF. CDR3 DNA: TGTGCCAGCACGGGACAGGGGTACGAGCAGTACTTC.

Remarks on this clone: Compared with germline, one end of the junction differs, possibly owing to a read error. J is TRBJ2-7 and V is TRBV5-8; TRBD1 matches at 8 bases. CDR1 and CDR2 (germline): SGHTS, YDEGEE. The CDR3 extends over 11 amino acids. CDR3 DNA sequence: TGTGCCAGCAGCCACGGACAGGGTCCAGACTTC. Translated, it gives CASSHGQGPDF.

The CDR3 region has the DNA TGTGCCAGCAGTTTACCGGGACAACTATCTGGGGCCAACGTCCTGACTTTC. This translates into CASSLPGQLSGANVLTF. The V gene is TRBV28, the J gene TRBJ2-6; TRBD1 is a possible D gene (6 bases). Germline loops: CDR1 MDHEN, CDR2 SYDVKM. Trimming left V 2 bases short and J 1 base short, with 12 bases between. The CDR3 consists of 17 residues.

The V gene is TRBV5-4, the J gene TRBJ2-5; TRBD1 matches 9 bases. Germline V CDR1 and CDR2: SGHNT, YYREEE (reference sequence). This CDR3 is 13 amino acids long. V shed 4 bases and J 5 bases; nucleotides not matched to a gene: 3. Here the CDR3 reads CASSAGQGETQYF. CDR3 DNA sequence: TGTGCCAGCAGCGCGGGACAGGGCGAGACCCAGTACTTC.

The chain links TRBV6-4 to TRBJ1-2; TRBD1 matches at 7 bases. Germline loops: CDR1 MRHNA, CDR2 SNTAGT. CDR3 length: 12 residues. Losses at the gene ends were 8 bases for V and 8 bases for J; bases not matched to a gene: 8. The CDR3 spells CASRGGGRGYTF. The CDR3 bases are TGTGCCAGCCGAGGGGGCGGCCGCGGCTACACCTTC.